The 11 T cell receptor beta chains presented below share a single source sample, sequenced in a study of OX40 agonist ivuxolimab in advanced cancers. Here immunoSEQ multiplex PCR was the method, and the copy in TCRdb shows in-frame clones only, minus some. The sample contains around 16,000 clones, 78% of which appear only once. The sample consisted of CD4+ or CD8+ T cells sorted from blood, taken in a trial of the OX40 agonist ivuxolimab. The source of these receptors is an adult with an advanced solid tumor such as melanoma, head and neck, liver or kidney cancer.

Note on this clone: At one end the junction does not follow the germline gene, possibly because of a read error. The chain employs TRBV11-2 and TRBJ2-2; TRBD1 aligns across 9 bases. Looked up from germline, CDR1 is SGHAT and CDR2 is FQNNGV. This CDR3 is built from 17 residues. The CDR3 DNA sequence: TGTGCCAGCAGCCCGACCCCGGGACAGGGTGAACACCGGGGAGCTGTTTTT. As protein: CASSPTPGQGEHRGAVF.

In its sample, this clone was seen a few times. This sequence joins TRBV19 and TRBJ2-3; D is uncertain. V was pared by 4 bases and J by 2 bases, with 13 bases between. This CDR3 has 15 residues. Germline V gives CDR1 LNHDA, CDR2 SQIVND (reference sequence). For the CDR3, the DNA is TGTGCCAGTAGTAACCCTCCAGAACTCACAGATACGCAGTATTTT. This encodes CASSNPPELTDTQYF.

The chain carries TRBV13 and TRBJ2-3, with 7 positions matching TRBD2. This CDR3 spans 15 amino acids. Germline trimming cut 5 bases from V and 0 bases from J; bases unmatched to any gene: 5. Germline V gene sequence: CDR1 PRHDT, CDR2 FYEKMQ (reference sequence). Written as DNA, the CDR3 is TGTGCCAGCAGCCCACTAGCGCCTAGCACAGATACGCAGTATTTT. It encodes CASSPLAPSTDTQYF.

The genes are TRBV27 and TRBJ2-7; D uncertain. V lost 5 bases and J 5 bases, leaving 19 bases between the germline ends. Per germline, CDR1 MNHEY and CDR2 SMNVEV (reference sequence). The CDR3 sequence is 15 residues long. The DNA of the CDR3 is TGTGCCAGCAGTCCCCCGGCCGCGGTCGGAGACGAGCAGTACTTC. Encoded protein: CASSPPAAVGDEQYF.

V usage is TRBV19 and J usage is TRBJ2-7; TRBD1 might be the D (5 bases). The V gene lost 3 bases and the J gene lost 0 bases, with 9 bases spanning the gap. CDR1 and CDR2 (germline): LNHDA, SQIVND (reference sequence). This CDR3 region has 14 residues. For the CDR3, the DNA is TGTGCCAGTAGTATGGGGCAGGGCTCCTACGAGCAGTACTTC. Translation gives CASSMGQGSYEQYF.

V and J are TRBV5-1 and TRBJ2-1; TRBD2 matches at 11 bases. The CDR3 contains 16 residues. Germline V gives CDR1 SGHRS, CDR2 YFSETQ. The J segment lost 7 bases and the V segment lost 5 bases, leaving 11 bases of the junction unmatched. The CDR3 loop is CASSPPTRLAGNEQFF. The CDR3 bases are TGCGCCAGCAGTCCCCCAACCCGACTAGCGGGAAATGAGCAGTTCTTC.

V is TRBV11-2 and J is TRBJ2-3, with 8 positions matching TRBD1. Trimming at V came to 1 base and at J to 1 base, leaving 10 bases not matched to a gene. The CDR3 totals 18 residues. The germline V gene encodes CDR1 SGHAT and CDR2 FQNNGV. The CDR3 here is CASSLASGQGIGTDTQYF. CDR3 in DNA: TGTGCCAGCAGCTTAGCTAGTGGACAGGGTATCGGCACAGATACGCAGTATTTT.

The chain links TRBV28 to TRBJ1-4, with 9 bases matching TRBD1. Germline CDR1 is MDHEN and CDR2 is SYDVKM. V shed 3 bases and J 6 bases; nucleotides not matched to a gene: 8. This CDR3 has 16 residues. The CDR3 bases are TGTGCCAGCAGTTTCTTAGGGACAGGGTGGGATGAAAAACTGTTTTTT. Translation: CASSFLGTGWDEKLFF.

This clone was recorded once. The chain joins TRBV15 to TRBJ1-2; 10 nucleotides agree with TRBD1. Germline lookup yields CDR1 LNHNV and CDR2 YYDKDF (reference sequence). CDR3 length: 15 residues. V trimming: 5 bases; J trimming: 5 bases; junction bases outside the gene matches: 8. CDR3 sequence reads: CATSGTGEEGYGYTF. The CDR3 bases are TGTGCCACCAGCGGGACAGGGGAAGAAGGTTATGGCTACACCTTC. The full variable domain, with the rest looked up from reference TRBV15 and TRBJ1-2, is DAMVIQNPRYQVTQFGKPVTLSCSQTLNHNVMYWYQQKSSQAPKLLFHYYDKDFNNEADTPDNFQSRRPNTSFCFLDIRSPGLGDTAMYLCATSGTGEEGYGYTFGSGTRLTVV.

V gene TRBV27 combines with J gene TRBJ2-3; D might be TRBD2 (6 bases). Germline V CDR1 and CDR2: MNHEY, SMNVEV (reference sequence). The CDR3 spans 15 residues. Trimming removed 6 bases from V and 0 bases from J, with 13 bases in between. The CDR3 reads CASSPSGSSTDTQYF. The DNA of the CDR3 is TGTGCCAGCAGCCCCAGCGGGTCTAGCACAGATACGCAGTATTTT.

This clone was counted between two and nine times. This rearrangement joins TRBV7-9 to TRBJ1-3; 7 nucleotides agree with TRBD1. V trimming: 4 bases; J trimming: 0 bases; junction bases outside the gene matches: 12. The germline V gene encodes CDR1 SEHNR and CDR2 FQNEAQ (reference sequence). CDR3 length: 18 amino acids. CDR3 region: CASSSNDRDYSSGNTIYF. DNA for the CDR3: TGTGCCAGCAGCTCGAACGACAGGGACTATAGCTCTGGAAACACCATATATTTT.